This entry lists 17 T cell receptor beta chains sequenced from one sample in a study of blood T cell repertoires in COVID-19. Libraries were prepared by immunoSEQ multiplex PCR; TCRdb keeps only in-frame clonotypes and omits some of them. The data show over 150,000 clones, about 88% seen once. The sample comprised peripheral blood. The receptors were gathered from a man aged 55 to 69 with COVID-19, enrolled during active disease.

The V call is TRBV11-2, the J call TRBJ1-1; D unresolved. V dropped 2 bases and J dropped 5 bases, with 12 bases sitting between them. Germline V gives CDR1 SGHAT, CDR2 FQNNGV. There are 14 residues in the CDR3. This chain's CDR3 is CASSLSSPGTEAFF. The CDR3 DNA sequence: TGTGCCAGCAGCTTAAGCTCTCCGGGGACTGAAGCTTTCTTT.

The rearrangement links TRBV7-2 to TRBJ2-4; 9 bases fit TRBD2. The V and J ends lost 5 bases and 0 bases, in that order; junction bases with no gene match: 8. Germline V gene lookup returns CDR1 SGHTA and CDR2 FQGNSA. The CDR3 covers 17 residues. CDR3 residues: CASSLWTSDLAKNIQYF. The CDR3 DNA sequence: TGTGCCAGCAGCCTCTGGACTAGCGACTTAGCCAAAAACATTCAGTACTTC.

J is TRBJ2-3 and V is TRBV6-1, with TRBD1 matching 8 bases. Trimming cost V 2 bases and J 1 base; bases outside gene matches: 5. Germline CDR1 and CDR2: MNHNS and SASEGT. This CDR3 comprises 16 residues. The CDR3 loop is CASSEWDRRRTDTQYF. The CDR3 region has the DNA TGTGCCAGCAGTGAATGGGACAGGAGACGCACAGATACGCAGTATTTT.

V and J are TRBV6-5 and TRBJ2-5; 12 bases map to TRBD1. Germline-derived CDR1 and CDR2 are MNHEY and SVGAGI. V lost 4 bases, J lost 9 bases, and 9 bases stayed unmatched. The length of the CDR3 is 15 residues. CDR3 residues: CASSSSGTGGMAQYF. The CDR3 bases are TGTGCCAGCAGTTCCTCCGGGACAGGGGGCATGGCCCAGTACTTC.

V and J are TRBV15 and TRBJ2-1, with D maybe TRBD1 (5 bases). Germline values: CDR1 LNHNV, CDR2 YYDKDF (reference sequence). V dropped 3 bases and J dropped 6 bases, with 15 bases sitting between them. The CDR3 length is 15 residues. As DNA, the CDR3 is TGTGCCACCAGCAGGGGGCAGATGCCAGGCAATGAGCAGTTCTTC. Translating gives CATSRGQMPGNEQFF.

The gene calls are TRBV18 and TRBJ2-5; 10 positions agree with TRBD2. The CDR3 loop spans 16 amino acids. Germline assignment: CDR1 KGHSH and CDR2 LQKENI. Unmatched junction bases numbered 12, after V lost 6 bases and J lost 5 bases. The CDR3 DNA is TGTGCCAGCTCCAGGAGGGGGACTAGCGTGTTGGAGACCCAGTACTTC. Translating it yields CASSRRGTSVLETQYF.

The genes are TRBV18 and TRBJ2-2; TRBD2 might be the D (6 bases). In germline, CDR1 is KGHSH, CDR2 LQKENI. The CDR3 is 14 residues long. V gave up 2 bases and J gave up 5 bases, with 9 bases separating them. DNA for the CDR3: TGTGCCAGCTCACCAGCGGCGGGGACCGGGGAGCTGTTTTTT. This sequence encodes CASSPAAGTGELFF.

This chain connects TRBV19 to TRBJ1-1; TRBD1 is a possible D gene (6 bases). The V end lost 6 bases, the J end lost 0 bases, and 11 bases lay between the germline ends. Germline V gene data show CDR1 as LNHDA and CDR2 as SQIVND (reference sequence). The CDR3 totals 14 residues. The CDR3 protein is CASRARGLNTEAFF. Written as DNA, the CDR3 is TGTGCCAGTAGGGCGAGGGGGTTGAACACTGAAGCTTTCTTT. Full variable domain (rest looked up from reference TRBV19 and TRBJ1-1): DGGITQSPKYLFRKEGQNVTLSCEQNLNHDAMYWYRQDPGQGLRLIYYSQIVNDFQKGDIAEGYSVSREKKESFPLTVTSAQKNPTAFYLCASRARGLNTEAFFGQGTRLTVV.

This rearrangement joins TRBV14 to TRBJ2-7, with a possible D match to TRBD1 (6 bases). The CDR3 sequence is 14 residues long. V shed 4 bases and J shed 0 bases, with 10 bases lying between them. CDR1 is SGHDN and CDR2 is FVKESK in the germline V gene. CDR3 nucleotides: TGTGCCAGCAGCCGGGGGCAGACCTCCTACGAGCAGTACTTC. This sequence encodes CASSRGQTSYEQYF.

The CDR3 DNA sequence: TGTGCCAGCAGTTTATTGGGCGGGCCGCGATACCCACCGGTGTTTTTT. Translating it yields CASSLLGGPRYPPVFF. This sequence joins TRBV28 and TRBJ1-4; D is uncertain. CDR3 length: 16 residues. The ends were cut back, 1 base at V and 15 bases at J, with 24 bases in the middle. Germline V CDR1 and CDR2: MDHEN, SYDVKM.

The V gene is TRBV5-6, the J gene TRBJ1-3; TRBD1 aligns across 8 bases. Germline CDR1 and CDR2: SGHDT and YYEEEE. The CDR3 contains 16 residues. V was clipped by 7 bases and J by 2 bases; unmatched bases: 11. CDR3 loop: CASGEGWGQAGNTIYF. In nucleotides, the CDR3 is TGTGCCAGCGGGGAAGGTTGGGGACAGGCTGGAAACACCATATATTTT.

The V call is TRBV4-3, the J call TRBJ2-1, with 10 bases identical to TRBD2. V shed 0 bases and J 4 bases; nucleotides not matched to a gene: 15. Germline V gene sequence: CDR1 LGHNA, CDR2 YSLEER. The CDR3 loop spans 20 amino acids. CDR3 nucleotides: TGCGCCAGCAGCCAAGAGCTCCTATCGACCGGGACTAGCGTATACAATGAGCAGTTCTTC. Translation: CASSQELLSTGTSVYNEQFF.

The chain links TRBV18 to TRBJ1-1; D unclear. Germline CDR1 is KGHSH and CDR2 is LQKENI. There are 13 residues in the CDR3. V lost 5 bases and J lost 4, with 11 bases in between. The CDR3 sequence: CASSVGGGTEAFF. The CDR3 DNA sequence: TGTGCCAGCTCAGTCGGAGGAGGCACTGAAGCTTTCTTT. The complete variable domain, with remaining parts taken from reference TRBV18 and TRBJ1-1, reads NAGVMQNPRHLVRRRGQEARLRCSPMKGHSHVYWYRQLPEEGLKFMVYLQKENIIDESGMPKERFSAEFPKEGPSILRIQQVVRGDSAAYFCASSVGGGTEAFFGQGTRLTVV.

The chain couples TRBV7-8 to TRBJ2-1, with 16 bases aligning to TRBD2. The CDR3 contains 20 residues. CDR1 is SGHVS, CDR2 FQNEAQ, per germline. Trimming cost V 2 bases and J 0 bases; bases outside gene matches: 7. The CDR3 loop is CASSLRGLAGGPSSYNEQFF. The CDR3, as DNA: TGTGCCAGCAGCTTAAGGGGACTAGCGGGAGGGCCAAGCTCCTACAATGAGCAGTTCTTC.

J is TRBJ1-3 and V is TRBV12-3 or TRBV12-4, with TRBD1 as a possible D gene (5 bases). The V end lost 6 bases, the J end lost 3 bases, and 9 bases lay between the germline ends. The CDR3 has 13 residues. The DNA of the CDR3 is TGTGCCAGCAGCGGGACTAGTGGAAACACCATATATTTT. Protein sequence: CASSGTSGNTIYF.

V gene TRBV9 combines with J gene TRBJ1-2; the match to TRBD1 covers 10 bases. Germline-derived CDR1 and CDR2 are SGDLS and YYNGEE. The J segment lost 13 bases and the V segment lost 3 bases, leaving 24 bases of the junction unmatched. The CDR3 is 18 amino acids. CDR3 region: CASSARPGQGTNTNPPTF. The CDR3 DNA is TGTGCCAGCAGCGCCCGACCGGGACAGGGGACGAACACGAACCCCCCCACCTTC.

J is TRBJ1-1 and V is TRBV6-5; D not certain. This CDR3 is built from 12 residues. Trimming left V 5 bases short and J 5 bases short, with 9 bases between. CDR1 and CDR2 from the germline V gene are MNHEY and SVGAGI. The CDR3 nucleotides are TGTGCCAGCAGTCCTCGGGAAACTGAAGCTTTCTTT. It is translated as CASSPRETEAFF.